These 28 T cell receptor beta chains were sequenced from one sample in a study of T-cell memory formation after mild COVID-19. From the 5' RACE reads, TCRdb called clonotypes with MiXCR, one entry per CDR3 protein. Among around 510,000 distinct CDR3 sequences listed, roughly 20% were seen once. Source material: PBMCs or a T cell subset sorted from them (not recorded which). The receptors shown here come from an adult woman who had mild COVID-19 (a few samples of this study predate the infection). Cell type and time point are not known.

This clonotype was seen repeatedly, ten times or more. This sequence joins TRBV7-3 and TRBJ2-2; a possible D gene is TRBD1 (5 bases). Trimming cost V 1 base and J 3 bases, with 9 bases left between them. Germline values: CDR1 SGHTA, CDR2 FQGTGA. CDR3 length: 15 residues. The CDR3: CASSLIQGYTGELFF. In DNA form, the CDR3 reads TGTGCCAGCAGCTTAATCCAGGGCTACACCGGGGAGCTGTTTTTT.

This clonotype was seen a few times. The chain combines TRBV12-3 or TRBV12-4 with TRBJ1-2; 9 bases agree with TRBD1. The CDR3 extends over 13 amino acids. V gave up 6 bases and J gave up 8 bases; unmatched junction bases: 7. The CDR3 DNA follows: TGTGCCAGCAGCCAGACAGGGGGTTTCGGCTACACCTTC. Translated: CASSQTGGFGYTF.

This clonotype was observed a handful of times. The gene calls are TRBV20-1 and TRBJ2-7, with TRBD2 matching over 7 bases. Germline V gene data show CDR1 as DFQATT and CDR2 as SNEGSKA (reference sequence). Trimming removed 2 bases from V and 3 bases from J; junction bases left unmatched: 7. There are 14 residues in the CDR3. CDR3 sequence (DNA): TGCAGTGCTAGACTGAGCGGGAAATTCTACGAGCAGTACTTC. This sequence encodes CSARLSGKFYEQYF.

The chain combines TRBV21-1 with TRBJ2-7; TRBD2, as called in the table, went unchecked against the DNA. TRBV21-1 is a known pseudogene. The CDR3 contains 16 residues. The DNA for the CDR3 is TGTGCCAGCAGCAAAGAAACTAGCGGGGGCCCATACGAGCAGTACTTC. This gives the protein CASSKETSGGPYEQYF.

This clonotype was counted only a few times. The V and J genes are TRBV5-5 and TRBJ2-7; 7 bases are shared with TRBD1. The ends lost 4 bases at V and 3 bases at J; junction bases unmatched: 10. There are 15 residues in the CDR3. Germline V lookup: CDR1 SGHKS, CDR2 YYEKEE (reference sequence). CDR3 protein: CASSPTNGQDYEQYF. CDR3 nucleotides: TGTGCCAGCAGCCCCACAAATGGACAGGACTACGAGCAGTACTTC.

This clonotype was detected many times. Written as DNA, the CDR3 is TGTGCCAGCAGCTCCCAAGCTAGCACAGATACGCAGTATTTT. Its translation: CASSSQASTDTQYF. V and J are TRBV7-3 and TRBJ2-3; D is undetermined. This CDR3 comprises 14 residues. Trimming cost V 4 bases and J 0 bases, with 8 bases left between them. The germline V gene encodes CDR1 SGHTA and CDR2 FQGTGA.

This clonotype was observed a few times. The CDR3 is CASSLRQNRNYGYTF. In nucleotides, the CDR3 is TGTGCCAGCAGCTTGCGACAGAATCGAAACTATGGCTACACCTTC. The V and J genes are TRBV5-6 and TRBJ1-2, with TRBD1 as a possible D gene (5 bases). Germline V gene sequence: CDR1 SGHDT, CDR2 YYEEEE. The CDR3 runs 15 residues. Trimming removed 1 base at V and 2 bases at J, with 12 bases between.

At least ten counts were recorded for this clonotype. The chain uses TRBV5-1 and TRBJ1-6; 12 positions agree with TRBD1. Germline V gene data show CDR1 as SGHRS and CDR2 as YFSETQ. J gave up 6 bases and V 0 bases, and 1 base lay outside the gene matches. This CDR3 spans 16 amino acids. The CDR3 loop is CASSLVGQGANSPLHF. For the CDR3, the DNA is TGCGCCAGCAGCTTGGTGGGACAGGGGGCTAATTCACCCCTCCACTTT.

This clonotype has only a few counts. V and J are TRBV5-4 and TRBJ2-1; 8 positions agree with TRBD2. From germline, CDR1 is SGHNT and CDR2 YYREEE (reference sequence). V was pared by 4 bases and J by 5 bases, with 14 bases of the junction left unmatched. The CDR3 covers 17 residues. The CDR3, as DNA: TGTGCCAGCAGCCCCACCGTTCTAGCGGGTCCCCACAATGAGCAGTTCTTC. Amino acids: CASSPTVLAGPHNEQFF.

V is TRBV12-3 or TRBV12-4 and J is TRBJ2-7; D is undetermined. V lost 2 bases and J 2 bases, leaving 10 bases between the germline ends. The CDR3 contains 14 residues. CDR3 protein: CASSLWFGTYEQYF. As DNA, the CDR3 is TGTGCCAGCAGTTTATGGTTCGGAACCTACGAGCAGTACTTC.

This clonotype has a handful of counts. The chain joins TRBV2 to TRBJ1-1; no reliable D call. Per the germline V gene, CDR1 is SNHLY and CDR2 is FYNNEI. V lost 3 bases, J lost 8 bases, and 7 bases lay in between. This CDR3 spans 11 amino acids. The CDR3 DNA follows: TGTGCCAGCAGTGAGGGAGGCGAAGCTTTCTTT. Translated, it gives CASSEGGEAFF.

The chain has TRBV25-1 and TRBJ2-2; D is perhaps TRBD1 (5 bases). Germline-derived CDR1 and CDR2 are MGHDK and SYGVNS. V lost 5 bases to trimming and J lost 6 bases, with 13 bases between them. The CDR3 is 14 amino acids. CDR3 amino acids: CASSYAGSPGELFF. The CDR3 region has the DNA TGTGCCAGCAGTTACGCAGGGTCTCCCGGGGAGCTGTTTTTT.

The chain carries TRBV20-1 and TRBJ1-1; D is perhaps TRBD1 (6 bases). CDR3 length: 14 residues. V was clipped by 2 bases and J by 4 bases, with 14 bases between them. Looked up from germline, CDR1 is DFQATT and CDR2 is SNEGSKA (reference sequence). CDR3 sequence (DNA): TGCAGTGCTAGATCCTACAGGGTCGCCACTGAAGCTTTCTTT. This gives the protein CSARSYRVATEAFF.

This chain joins TRBV13 and TRBJ1-1, with TRBD1 as a possible D gene (6 bases). This CDR3 is 15 amino acids long. Trimming pared 4 bases from V and 0 bases from J, leaving 12 bases between. Germline V gene sequence: CDR1 PRHDT, CDR2 FYEKMQ (reference sequence). The CDR3 region has the DNA TGTGCCAGCAGCTGGCGGACAGAAATGAACACTGAAGCTTTCTTT. This encodes CASSWRTEMNTEAFF.

A note on this clonotype: Its ends do not fully match the called genes, so a read error is possible. V gene TRBV7-3 combines with J gene TRBJ2-3; 7 nucleotides line up with TRBD2. Germline assignment: CDR1 SGHTA and CDR2 FQGTGA. The length of the CDR3 is 18 residues. CDR3 DNA sequence: TGTGCCAGCAGCTTAACGTTAGGAGGGCGCGGGAGCAGAGATACGCAGTATTTT. As protein: CASSLTLGGRGSRDTQYF. Supplemented by reference TRBV7-3 and TRBJ2-3, the full variable domain reads GAGVSQTPSNKVTEKGKYVELRCDPISGHTALYWYRQSLGQGPEFLIYFQGTGAADDSGLPNDRFFAVRPEGSVSTLKIQRTERGDSAVYLCASSLTLGGRGSRDTQYFGPGTRLTVL.

V and J are TRBV11-3 and TRBJ2-1; a possible D gene is TRBD2 (6 bases). Germline lookup yields CDR1 SGHNT and CDR2 YENEEA. V lost 3 bases and J 4 bases, leaving 13 bases between the germline ends. The CDR3 runs to 15 residues. The chain's CDR3 is CASSFPGSLYNEQFF. The CDR3 DNA follows: TGTGCCAGCAGCTTTCCCGGGAGCCTATACAATGAGCAGTTCTTC.

The sample holds a few counts of this clonotype. Here the CDR3 DNA reads TGTGCCAGTAGTATCCCGGGACAGGGTACGCAGTATTTT. Amino acids: CASSIPGQGTQYF. The V gene is TRBV19, the J gene TRBJ2-3, with 9 bases matching TRBD1. The CDR3 covers 13 residues. Germline lookup yields CDR1 LNHDA and CDR2 SQIVND (reference sequence). With 3 bases clipped from V and 8 bases from J, the junction kept 3 bases outside the gene matches.

The chain couples TRBV6-2 or TRBV6-3 to TRBJ2-3, with 10 bases identical to TRBD2. V trimming: 4 bases; J trimming: 10 bases; junction bases outside the gene matches: 5. Looked up from germline, CDR1 is MNHEY and CDR2 is SVGEGT. This CDR3 comprises 13 residues. CDR3 nucleotide sequence: TGTGCCAGCAGTTCTACTAGCGGGACCCCGCAGTATTTT. It is translated as CASSSTSGTPQYF.

Notes on this clonotype: At one end, the junction sequence differs from germline, possibly due to a read error. The chain employs TRBV7-9 and TRBJ2-1; D possibly corresponds to TRBD1 (6 bases). CDR1 is SEHNR, CDR2 FQNEAQ, per germline (reference sequence). This CDR3 comprises 15 residues. In DNA, the CDR3 is TGTGCCAGCACCGGGTACAGGGAAGGCTACAAAGAGCAGTTCTTC. Protein product: CASTGYREGYKEQFF.

The chain uses TRBV7-6 and TRBJ2-7, with 14 bases matching TRBD2. With V trimmed by 5 bases and J by 0 bases, 6 bases remained unmatched. Germline CDR1 is SGHVS and CDR2 is FNYEAQ. This CDR3 comprises 17 residues. This CDR3 is CASSAGTSGSSSYEQYF. CDR3 DNA sequence: TGTGCCAGCAGCGCCGGGACTAGCGGGAGTAGCTCCTACGAGCAGTACTTC.

This clonotype has only a few counts. The rearrangement uses TRBV7-9 and TRBJ2-2; D unclear. V lost 2 bases and J 4 bases, leaving 11 bases between the germline ends. The CDR3 is 15 residues long. The germline V gene encodes CDR1 SEHNR and CDR2 FQNEAQ (reference sequence). CDR3 residues: CASSLRPVGTGELFF. The CDR3 DNA reads TGTGCCAGCAGCTTAAGGCCCGTGGGCACCGGGGAGCTGTTTTTT. Full variable domain (remainder filled in from reference TRBV7-9 and TRBJ2-2): DTGVSQNPRHKITKRGQNVTFRCDPISEHNRLYWYRQTLGQGPEFLTYFQNEAQLEKSRLLSDRFSAERPKGSFSTLEIQRTEQGDSAMYLCASSLRPVGTGELFFGEGSRLTVL.

This clonotype was picked up many times. This chain links TRBV6-1 with TRBJ2-7, with TRBD2 matching 16 bases. With V trimmed by 7 bases and J by 7 bases, 10 bases remained unmatched. The CDR3 contains 16 residues. Germline V gene sequence: CDR1 MNHNS, CDR2 SASEGT. The CDR3 nucleotides are TGTGCCAGCATAAAGGGACTAGCGGGGGGGCCTCGAGAGCAGTACTTC. Translation gives CASIKGLAGGPREQYF.

The CDR3 reads CASSQARGRTTEAFF. CDR3 DNA: TGTGCCAGCAGCCAAGCCAGGGGAAGGACCACTGAAGCTTTCTTT. The rearrangement links TRBV14 to TRBJ1-1; D possibly corresponds to TRBD1 (6 bases). Germline V gene data show CDR1 as SGHDN and CDR2 as FVKESK. V lost 1 base and J lost 4, with 13 bases in between. The CDR3 contains 15 residues.

The V gene is TRBV7-8, the J gene TRBJ1-1; D is possibly TRBD1 (5 bases). This CDR3 is 17 amino acids long. V shed 0 bases and J shed 1 base, with 15 bases lying between them. CDR1 and CDR2 from the germline V gene are SGHVS and FQNEAQ. The CDR3 sequence is CASSLASFRQPNTEAFF. The CDR3 DNA follows: TGTGCCAGCAGCTTAGCATCCTTCAGACAGCCGAACACTGAAGCTTTCTTT.

About this clonotype: The junction departs from the called germline gene at one end, perhaps through a read error. The chain carries TRBV7-8 and TRBJ2-7; no clear D gene. The germline V gene has CDR1 SGHVS and CDR2 FQNEAQ. This CDR3 comprises 16 residues. CDR3 sequence (DNA): TGTGCCAGCGGCTTACAGTCCTCCCCTATGGCCTACGAGCAGTACTTC. Protein: CASGLQSSPMAYEQYF.

The V and J genes are TRBV12-3 or TRBV12-4 and TRBJ1-5; 9 nucleotides line up with TRBD1. Trimming at V came to 3 bases and at J to 7 bases, leaving 16 bases not matched to a gene. CDR3 length equals 18 residues. This CDR3 reads CASSFRIHKGTGSQPQHF. CDR3 sequence (DNA): TGTGCCAGCAGTTTTAGGATTCACAAGGGGACAGGGAGCCAGCCCCAGCATTTT.

V gene TRBV6-5 combines with J gene TRBJ1-1; 8 positions agree with TRBD1. Germline CDR1 and CDR2: MNHEY and SVGAGI. CDR3 size: 14 residues. With V trimmed by 5 bases and J by 8 bases, 10 bases remained unmatched. This CDR3 is CASSLQGAPLEAFF. CDR3 bases: TGTGCCAGCAGTCTCCAGGGGGCTCCCTTAGAAGCTTTCTTT.

The chain couples TRBV2 to TRBJ2-3; perhaps D is TRBD1 or TRBD2 (5 bases each). This CDR3 contains 15 residues. Germline assignment: CDR1 SNHLY and CDR2 FYNNEI. The V and J ends lost 7 bases and 7 bases respectively, with 21 bases between them. The CDR3 here is CASTTEAGGAHTQYF. As DNA, the CDR3 is TGTGCCAGCACCACTGAGGCGGGTGGGGCTCATACGCAGTATTTT.